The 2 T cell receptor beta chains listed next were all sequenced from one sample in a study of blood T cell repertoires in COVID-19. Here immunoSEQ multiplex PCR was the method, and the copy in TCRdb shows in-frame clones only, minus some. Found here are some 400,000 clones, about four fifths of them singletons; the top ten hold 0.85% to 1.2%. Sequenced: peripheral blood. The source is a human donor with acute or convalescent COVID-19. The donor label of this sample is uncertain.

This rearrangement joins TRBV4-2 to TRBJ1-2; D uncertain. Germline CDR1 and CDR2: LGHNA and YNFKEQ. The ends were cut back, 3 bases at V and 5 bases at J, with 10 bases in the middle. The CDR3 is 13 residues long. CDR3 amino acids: CASSQEARYGYTF. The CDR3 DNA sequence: TGTGCCAGCAGCCAGGAGGCTAGGTATGGCTACACCTTC.

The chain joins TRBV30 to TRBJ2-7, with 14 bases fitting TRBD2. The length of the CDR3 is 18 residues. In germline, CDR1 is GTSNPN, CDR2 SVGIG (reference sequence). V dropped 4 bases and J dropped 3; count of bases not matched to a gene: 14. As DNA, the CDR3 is TGTGCCTGGACGGGGGCGACTAGCGGGAGGGCCTACCGCTACGAGCAGTACTTC. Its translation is CAWTGATSGRAYRYEQYF.